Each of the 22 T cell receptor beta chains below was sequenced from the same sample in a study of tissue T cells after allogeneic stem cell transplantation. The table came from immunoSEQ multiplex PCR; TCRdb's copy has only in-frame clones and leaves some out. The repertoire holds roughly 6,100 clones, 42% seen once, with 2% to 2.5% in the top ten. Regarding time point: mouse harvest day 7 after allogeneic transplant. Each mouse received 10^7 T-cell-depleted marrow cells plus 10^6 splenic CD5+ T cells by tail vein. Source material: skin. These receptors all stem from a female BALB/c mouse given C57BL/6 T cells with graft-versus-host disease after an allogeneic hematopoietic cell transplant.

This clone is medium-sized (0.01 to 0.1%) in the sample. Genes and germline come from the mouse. CDR3 DNA, as far as it was read: TGTGCCAGCAGTCCCCAGGGGGGAAATACGCTCTAT. This translates into CASSPQGGNTLY. The whole CDR3 sequence is CASSPQGGNTLYF. This chain joins TRBV26 and TRBJ1-3; weak D call: TRBD1 (6 bases). The read stops 1 residue short of the end of the CDR3; the missing end is completed from the germline J gene. Germline V CDR1 and CDR2: KGHPV, FQNQEV (reference sequence). V was trimmed by 4 bases and J by 4 bases, leaving 8 bases between them. The CDR3 spans 13 residues.

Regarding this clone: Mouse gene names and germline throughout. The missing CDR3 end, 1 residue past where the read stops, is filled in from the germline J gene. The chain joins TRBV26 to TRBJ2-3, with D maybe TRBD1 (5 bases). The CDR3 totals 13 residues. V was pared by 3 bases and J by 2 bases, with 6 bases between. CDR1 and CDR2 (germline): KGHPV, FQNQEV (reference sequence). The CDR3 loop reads CASSLRVAETLYF. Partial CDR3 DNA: TGTGCCAGCAGTCTCAGGGTTGCAGAAACGCTGTAT.

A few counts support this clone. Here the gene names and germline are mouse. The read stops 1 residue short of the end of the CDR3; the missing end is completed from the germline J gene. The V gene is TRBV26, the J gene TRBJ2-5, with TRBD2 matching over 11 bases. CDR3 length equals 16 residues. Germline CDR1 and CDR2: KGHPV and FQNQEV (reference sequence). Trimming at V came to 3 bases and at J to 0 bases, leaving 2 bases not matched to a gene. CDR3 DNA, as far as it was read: TGTGCCAGCAGTCTTGACTGGGGGGGTAACCAAGACACCCAGTAC. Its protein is CASSLDWGGNQDTQY. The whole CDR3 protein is CASSLDWGGNQDTQYF.

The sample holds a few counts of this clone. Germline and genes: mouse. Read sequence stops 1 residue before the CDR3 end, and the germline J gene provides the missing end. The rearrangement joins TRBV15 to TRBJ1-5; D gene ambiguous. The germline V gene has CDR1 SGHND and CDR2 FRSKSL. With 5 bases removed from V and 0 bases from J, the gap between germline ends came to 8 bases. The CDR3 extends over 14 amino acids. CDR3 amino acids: CASSRDYNNQAPLF. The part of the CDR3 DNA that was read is TGTGCCAGCAGTCGGGATTATAACAACCAGGCTCCGCTT.

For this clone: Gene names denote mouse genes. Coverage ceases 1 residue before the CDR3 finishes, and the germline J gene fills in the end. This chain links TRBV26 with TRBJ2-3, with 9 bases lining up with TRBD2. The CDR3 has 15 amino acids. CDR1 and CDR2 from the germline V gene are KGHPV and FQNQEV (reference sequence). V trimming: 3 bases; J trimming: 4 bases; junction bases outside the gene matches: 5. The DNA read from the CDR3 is TGTGCCAGCAGTCTAGGGGACTGGGATACAGAAACGCTGTAT. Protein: CASSLGDWDTETLY. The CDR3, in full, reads CASSLGDWDTETLYF.

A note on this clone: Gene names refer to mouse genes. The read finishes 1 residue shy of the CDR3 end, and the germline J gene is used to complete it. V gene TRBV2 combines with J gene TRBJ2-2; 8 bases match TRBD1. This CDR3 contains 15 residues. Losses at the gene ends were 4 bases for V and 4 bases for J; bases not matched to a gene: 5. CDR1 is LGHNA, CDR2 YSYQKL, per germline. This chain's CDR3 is CASSLAGGGTGQLYF. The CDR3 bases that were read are TGTGCCAGCAGCCTGGCAGGGGGCGGCACCGGGCAGCTCTAC.

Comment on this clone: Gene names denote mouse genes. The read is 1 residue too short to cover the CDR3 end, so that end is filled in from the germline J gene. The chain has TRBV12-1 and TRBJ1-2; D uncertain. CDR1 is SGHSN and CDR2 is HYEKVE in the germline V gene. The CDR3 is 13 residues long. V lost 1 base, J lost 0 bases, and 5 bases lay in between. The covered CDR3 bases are TGTGCCAGCTCTCTGACTGCAAACTCCGACTACACC. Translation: CASSLTANSDYT. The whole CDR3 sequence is CASSLTANSDYTF.

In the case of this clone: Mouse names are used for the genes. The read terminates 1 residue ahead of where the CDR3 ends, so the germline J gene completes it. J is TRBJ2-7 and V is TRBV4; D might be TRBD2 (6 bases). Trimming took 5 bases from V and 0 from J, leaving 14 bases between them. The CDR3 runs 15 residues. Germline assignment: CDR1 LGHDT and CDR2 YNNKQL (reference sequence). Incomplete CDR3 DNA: TGTGCCAGCAGCCTCACTGGGACGAGCTCCTATGAACAGTAC. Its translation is CASSLTGTSSYEQY. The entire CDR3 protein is CASSLTGTSSYEQYF.

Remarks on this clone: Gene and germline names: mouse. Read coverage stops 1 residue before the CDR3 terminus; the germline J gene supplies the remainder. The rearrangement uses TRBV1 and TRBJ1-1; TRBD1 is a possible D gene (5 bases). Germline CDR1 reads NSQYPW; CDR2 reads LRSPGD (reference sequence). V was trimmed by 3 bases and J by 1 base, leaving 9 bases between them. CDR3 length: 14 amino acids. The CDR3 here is CTCSAGQGNTEVFF. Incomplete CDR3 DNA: TGCACCTGCAGTGCGGGGCAGGGGAACACAGAAGTCTTC.

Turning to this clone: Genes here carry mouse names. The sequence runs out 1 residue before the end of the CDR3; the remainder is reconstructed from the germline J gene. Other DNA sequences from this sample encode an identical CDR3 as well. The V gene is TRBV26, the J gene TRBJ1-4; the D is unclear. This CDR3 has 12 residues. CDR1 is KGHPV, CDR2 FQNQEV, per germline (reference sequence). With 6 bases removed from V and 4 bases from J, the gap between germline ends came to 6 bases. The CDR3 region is CASSLSNERLFF. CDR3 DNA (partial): TGTGCCAGCAGCCTCAGCAACGAAAGATTATTT.

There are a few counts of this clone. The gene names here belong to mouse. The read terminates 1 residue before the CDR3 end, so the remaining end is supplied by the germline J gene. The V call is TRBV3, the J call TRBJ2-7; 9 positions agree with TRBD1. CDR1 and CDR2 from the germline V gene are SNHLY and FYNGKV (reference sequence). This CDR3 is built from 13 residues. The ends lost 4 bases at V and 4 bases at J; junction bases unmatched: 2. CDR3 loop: CASSSGQGYEQYF. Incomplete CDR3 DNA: TGTGCCAGCAGCTCGGGACAGGGTTATGAACAGTAC.

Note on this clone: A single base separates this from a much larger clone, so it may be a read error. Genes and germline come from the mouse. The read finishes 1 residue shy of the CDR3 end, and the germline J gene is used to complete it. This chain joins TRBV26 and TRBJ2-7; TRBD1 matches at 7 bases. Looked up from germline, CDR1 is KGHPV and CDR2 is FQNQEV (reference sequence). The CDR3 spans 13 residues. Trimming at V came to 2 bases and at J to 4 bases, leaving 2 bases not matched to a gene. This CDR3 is CASSLPQGYEQYF. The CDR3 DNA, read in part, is TGTGCCAGCAGTCTGCCACAGGGGTATGAACAGTAC.

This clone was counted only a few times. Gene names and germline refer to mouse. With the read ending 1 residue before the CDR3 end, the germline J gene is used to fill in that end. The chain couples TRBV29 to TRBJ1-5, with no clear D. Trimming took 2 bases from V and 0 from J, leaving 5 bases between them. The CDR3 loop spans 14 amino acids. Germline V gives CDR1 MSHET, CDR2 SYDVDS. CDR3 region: CASSLDNNNQAPLF. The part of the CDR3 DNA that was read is TGTGCTAGCAGTTTAGACAATAACAACCAGGCTCCGCTT.

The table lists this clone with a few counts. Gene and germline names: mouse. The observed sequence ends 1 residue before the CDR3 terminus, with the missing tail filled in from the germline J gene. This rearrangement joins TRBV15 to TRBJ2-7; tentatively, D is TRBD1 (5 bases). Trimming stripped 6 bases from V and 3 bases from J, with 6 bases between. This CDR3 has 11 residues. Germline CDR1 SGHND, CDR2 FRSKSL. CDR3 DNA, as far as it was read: TGTGCCAGCAGGGACAACTATGAACAGTAC. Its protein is CASRDNYEQY. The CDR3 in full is CASRDNYEQYF.

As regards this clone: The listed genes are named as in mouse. The CDR3 is CASSLQNSDYTF. The sequenced CDR3 bases are TGTGCCAGCAGTCTGCAGAACTCCGACTACACC. The rearrangement joins TRBV26 to TRBJ1-2, with D unresolved. The CDR3 end lies 1 residue beyond the end of the read and is filled in from the germline J gene. Trimming removed 2 bases at V and 2 bases at J, with 3 bases between. CDR1 is KGHPV and CDR2 is FQNQEV in the germline V gene (reference sequence). The CDR3 loop spans 12 amino acids.

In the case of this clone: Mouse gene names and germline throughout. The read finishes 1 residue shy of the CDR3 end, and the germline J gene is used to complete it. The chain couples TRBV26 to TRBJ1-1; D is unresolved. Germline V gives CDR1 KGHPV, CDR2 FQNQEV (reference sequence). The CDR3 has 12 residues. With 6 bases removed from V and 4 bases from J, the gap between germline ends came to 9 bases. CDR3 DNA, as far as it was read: TGTGCCAGCAGACCCGACGGCACAGAAGTCTTC. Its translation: CASRPDGTEVF. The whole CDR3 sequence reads CASRPDGTEVFF.

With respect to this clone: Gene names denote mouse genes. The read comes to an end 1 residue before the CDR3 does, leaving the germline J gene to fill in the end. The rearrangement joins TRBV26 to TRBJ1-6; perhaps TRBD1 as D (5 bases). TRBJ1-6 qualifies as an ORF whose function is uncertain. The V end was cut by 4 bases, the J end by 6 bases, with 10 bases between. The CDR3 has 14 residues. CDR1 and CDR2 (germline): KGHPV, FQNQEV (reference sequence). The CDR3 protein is CASSRGGTNSPLYF. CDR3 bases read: TGTGCCAGCAGTCGGGGAGGGACTAATTCGCCCCTCTAC.

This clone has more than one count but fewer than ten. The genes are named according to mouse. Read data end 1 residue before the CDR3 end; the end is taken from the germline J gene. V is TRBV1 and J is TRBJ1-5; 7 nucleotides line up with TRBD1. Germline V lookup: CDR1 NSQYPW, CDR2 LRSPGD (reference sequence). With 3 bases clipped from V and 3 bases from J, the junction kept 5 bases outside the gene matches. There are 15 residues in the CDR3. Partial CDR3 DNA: TGCACCTGCAGTGCGCACAGGGGAGGCAACCAGGCTCCGCTT. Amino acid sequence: CTCSAHRGGNQAPL. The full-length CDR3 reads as CTCSAHRGGNQAPLF.

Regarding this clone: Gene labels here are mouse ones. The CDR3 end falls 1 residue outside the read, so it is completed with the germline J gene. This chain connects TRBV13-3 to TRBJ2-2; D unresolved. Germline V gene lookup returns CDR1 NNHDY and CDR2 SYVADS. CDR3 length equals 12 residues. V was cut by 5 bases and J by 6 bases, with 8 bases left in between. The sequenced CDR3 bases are TGTGCCAGCAGGCCCGGATCCGGGCAGCTCTAC. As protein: CASRPGSGQLY. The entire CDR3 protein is CASRPGSGQLYF.

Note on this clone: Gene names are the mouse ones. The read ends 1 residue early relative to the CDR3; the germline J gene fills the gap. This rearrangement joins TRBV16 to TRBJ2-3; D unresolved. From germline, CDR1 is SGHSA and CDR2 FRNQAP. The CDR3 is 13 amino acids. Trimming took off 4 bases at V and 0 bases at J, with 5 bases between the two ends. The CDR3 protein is CASSSGSAETLYF. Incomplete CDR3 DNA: TGTGCAAGCAGCTCAGGTAGTGCAGAAACGCTGTAT.

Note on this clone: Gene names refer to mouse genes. CDR3: CASSPGQNSDYTF. The CDR3 DNA, read in part, is TGTGCCAGCAGTCCGGGACAGAACTCCGACTACACC. The chain employs TRBV26 and TRBJ1-2; 7 nucleotides line up with TRBD1. The read finishes 1 residue shy of the CDR3 end, and the germline J gene is used to complete it. The CDR3 totals 13 residues. Germline trimming cut 4 bases from V and 2 bases from J; bases unmatched to any gene: 1. Germline V gene data show CDR1 as KGHPV and CDR2 as FQNQEV (reference sequence).

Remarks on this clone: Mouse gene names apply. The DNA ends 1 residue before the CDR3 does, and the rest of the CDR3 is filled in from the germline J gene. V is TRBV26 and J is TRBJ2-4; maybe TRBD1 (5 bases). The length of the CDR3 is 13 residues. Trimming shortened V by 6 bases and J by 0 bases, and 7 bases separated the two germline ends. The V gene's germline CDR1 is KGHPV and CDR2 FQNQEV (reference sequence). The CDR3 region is CASRQGSQNTLYF. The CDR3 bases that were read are TGTGCCAGCAGGCAGGGAAGTCAAAACACCTTGTAC.